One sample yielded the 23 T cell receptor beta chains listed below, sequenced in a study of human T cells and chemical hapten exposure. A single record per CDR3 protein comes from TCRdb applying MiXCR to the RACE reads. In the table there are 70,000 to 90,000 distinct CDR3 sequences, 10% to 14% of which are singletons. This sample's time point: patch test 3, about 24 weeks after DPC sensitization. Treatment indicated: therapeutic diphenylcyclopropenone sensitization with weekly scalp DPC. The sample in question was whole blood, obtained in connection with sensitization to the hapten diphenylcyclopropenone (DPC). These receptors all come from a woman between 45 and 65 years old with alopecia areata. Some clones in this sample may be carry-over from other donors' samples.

CDR3 protein: CASGSSGGRETQYF. The CDR3 DNA reads TGTGCTAGTGGTTCCTCAGGGGGCCGCGAGACCCAGTACTTC. The V gene is TRBV12-5, the J gene TRBJ2-5, with TRBD1 matching 8 bases. This CDR3 comprises 14 residues. Germline trimming cut 4 bases from V and 5 bases from J; bases unmatched to any gene: 6. Per germline, CDR1 LGHNT and CDR2 FRNRAP.

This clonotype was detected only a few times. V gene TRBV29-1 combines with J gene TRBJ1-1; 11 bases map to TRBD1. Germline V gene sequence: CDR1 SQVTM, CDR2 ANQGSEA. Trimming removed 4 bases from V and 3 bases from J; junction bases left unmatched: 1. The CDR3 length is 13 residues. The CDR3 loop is CSVGDRGYTEAFF. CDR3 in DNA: TGCAGCGTTGGGGACAGGGGGTACACTGAAGCTTTCTTT.

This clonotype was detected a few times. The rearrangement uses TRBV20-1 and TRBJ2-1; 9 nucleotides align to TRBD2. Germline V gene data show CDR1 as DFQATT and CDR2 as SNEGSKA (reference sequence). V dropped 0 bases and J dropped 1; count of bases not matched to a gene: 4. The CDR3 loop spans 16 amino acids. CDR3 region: CSARDMSGRSYNEQFF. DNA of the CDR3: TGCAGTGCTAGAGATATGAGCGGGAGGTCCTACAATGAGCAGTTCTTC.

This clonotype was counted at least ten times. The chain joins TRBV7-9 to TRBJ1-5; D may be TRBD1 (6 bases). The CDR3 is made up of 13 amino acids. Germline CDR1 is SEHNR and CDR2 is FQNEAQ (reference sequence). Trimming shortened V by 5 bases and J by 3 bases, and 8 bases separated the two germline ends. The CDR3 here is CASSRTDNQPQHF. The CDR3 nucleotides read TGTGCCAGCAGCCGGACAGACAATCAGCCCCAGCATTTT.

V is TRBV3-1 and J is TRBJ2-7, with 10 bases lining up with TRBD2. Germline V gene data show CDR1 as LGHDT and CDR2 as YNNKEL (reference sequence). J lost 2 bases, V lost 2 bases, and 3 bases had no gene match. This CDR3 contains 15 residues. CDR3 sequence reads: CASSQRLAGAYEQYF. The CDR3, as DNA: TGTGCCAGCAGCCAAAGGCTAGCGGGAGCCTACGAGCAGTACTTC.

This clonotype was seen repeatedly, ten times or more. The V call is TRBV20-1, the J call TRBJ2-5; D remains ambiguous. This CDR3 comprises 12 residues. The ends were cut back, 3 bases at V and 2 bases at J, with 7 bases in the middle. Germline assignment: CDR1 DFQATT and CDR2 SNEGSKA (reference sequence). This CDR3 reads CSARPVQETQYF. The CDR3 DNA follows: TGCAGTGCTAGGCCCGTTCAAGAGACCCAGTACTTC.

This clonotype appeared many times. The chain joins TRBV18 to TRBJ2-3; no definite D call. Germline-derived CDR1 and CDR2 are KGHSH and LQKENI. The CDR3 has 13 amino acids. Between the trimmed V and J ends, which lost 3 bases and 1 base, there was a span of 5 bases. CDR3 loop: CASSPQGTDTQYF. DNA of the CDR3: TGTGCCAGCTCACCGCAAGGCACAGATACGCAGTATTTT.

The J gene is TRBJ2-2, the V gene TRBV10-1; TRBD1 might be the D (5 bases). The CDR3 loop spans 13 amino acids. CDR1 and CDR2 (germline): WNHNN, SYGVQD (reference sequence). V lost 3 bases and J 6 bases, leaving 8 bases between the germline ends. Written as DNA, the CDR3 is TGCGCCAGCAGTGATAGGGGCGCCGGGGAGCTGTTTTTT. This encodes CASSDRGAGELFF.

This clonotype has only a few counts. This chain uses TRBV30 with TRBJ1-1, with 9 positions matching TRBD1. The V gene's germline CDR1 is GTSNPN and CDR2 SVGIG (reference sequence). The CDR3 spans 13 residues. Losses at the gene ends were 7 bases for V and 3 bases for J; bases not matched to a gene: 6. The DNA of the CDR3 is TGTGCCTCGCCGGGACAGGGCTACACTGAAGCTTTCTTT. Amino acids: CASPGQGYTEAFF.

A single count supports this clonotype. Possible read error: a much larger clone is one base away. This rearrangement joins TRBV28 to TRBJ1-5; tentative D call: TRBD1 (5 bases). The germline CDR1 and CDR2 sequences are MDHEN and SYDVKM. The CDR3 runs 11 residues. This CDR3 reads CASTSKGPQLF. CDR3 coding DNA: TGTGCCAGCACGTCGAAGGGGCCCCAGCTTTTT.

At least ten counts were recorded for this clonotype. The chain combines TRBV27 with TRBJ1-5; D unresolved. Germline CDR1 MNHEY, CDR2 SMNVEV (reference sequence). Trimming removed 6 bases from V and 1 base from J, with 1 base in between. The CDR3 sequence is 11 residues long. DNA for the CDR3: TGTGCCAGCAGGAGCAATCAGCCCCAGCATTTT. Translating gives CASRSNQPQHF.

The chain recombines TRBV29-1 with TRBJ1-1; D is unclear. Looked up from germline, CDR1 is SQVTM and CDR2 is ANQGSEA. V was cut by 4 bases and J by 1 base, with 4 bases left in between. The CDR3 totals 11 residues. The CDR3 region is CSVGENTEAFF. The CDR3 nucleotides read TGCAGCGTTGGCGAGAACACTGAAGCTTTCTTT. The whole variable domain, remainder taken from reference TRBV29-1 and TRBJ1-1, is SAVISQKPSRDICQRGTSLTIQCQVDSQVTMMFWYRQQPGQSLTLIATANQGSEATYESGFVIDKFPISRPNLTFSTLTVSNMSPEDSSIYLCSVGENTEAFFGQGTRLTVV.

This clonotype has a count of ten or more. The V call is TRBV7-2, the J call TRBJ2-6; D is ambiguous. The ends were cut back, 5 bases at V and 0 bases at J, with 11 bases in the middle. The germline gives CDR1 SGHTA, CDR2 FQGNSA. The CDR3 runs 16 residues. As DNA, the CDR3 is TGTGCCAGCAGCCCCCAGGTATCCTCTGGGGCCAACGTCCTGACTTTC. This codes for CASSPQVSSGANVLTF.

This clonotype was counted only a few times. The CDR3 loop is CASRRLTYEQYF. In nucleotides, the CDR3 is TGTGCCAGCAGACGTCTGACCTACGAGCAGTACTTC. The chain uses TRBV6-2 or TRBV6-3 and TRBJ2-7, with unresolved D. From germline, CDR1 is MNHEY and CDR2 SVGEGT. There are 12 residues in the CDR3. The V gene lost 6 bases and the J gene lost 2 bases, with 8 bases spanning the gap.

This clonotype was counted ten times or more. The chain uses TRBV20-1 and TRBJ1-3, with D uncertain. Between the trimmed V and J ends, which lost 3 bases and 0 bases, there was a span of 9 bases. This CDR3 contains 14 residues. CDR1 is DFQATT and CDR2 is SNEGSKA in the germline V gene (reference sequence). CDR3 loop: CSASAQISGNTIYF. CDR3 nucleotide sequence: TGCAGTGCTAGTGCCCAAATCTCTGGAAACACCATATATTTT.

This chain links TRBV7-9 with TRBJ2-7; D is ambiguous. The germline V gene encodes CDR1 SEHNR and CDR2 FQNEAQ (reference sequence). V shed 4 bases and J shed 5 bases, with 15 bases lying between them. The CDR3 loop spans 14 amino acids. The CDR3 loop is CASSWVTSTHEQYF. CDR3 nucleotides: TGTGCCAGCAGCTGGGTTACCTCGACGCACGAGCAGTACTTC.

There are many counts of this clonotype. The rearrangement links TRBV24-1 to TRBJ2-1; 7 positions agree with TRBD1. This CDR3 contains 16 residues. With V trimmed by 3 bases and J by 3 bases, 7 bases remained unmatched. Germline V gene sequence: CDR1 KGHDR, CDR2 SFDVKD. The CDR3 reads CATSDMTGSDYNEQFF. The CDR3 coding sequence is TGTGCCACCAGTGATATGACAGGGTCCGACTACAATGAGCAGTTCTTC.

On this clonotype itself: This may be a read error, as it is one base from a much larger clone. CDR3 coding DNA: TGTGCCAGCAGTTACGGTTCTGGCGGGATCTACGAGCAGTACTTC. This translates into CASSYGSGGIYEQYF. V usage is TRBV6-2 or TRBV6-3 and J usage is TRBJ2-7, with D tentatively TRBD2 (6 bases). In germline, CDR1 is MNHEY, CDR2 SVGEGT. Trimming removed 2 bases from V and 3 bases from J, with 14 bases in between. The CDR3 is 15 residues long.

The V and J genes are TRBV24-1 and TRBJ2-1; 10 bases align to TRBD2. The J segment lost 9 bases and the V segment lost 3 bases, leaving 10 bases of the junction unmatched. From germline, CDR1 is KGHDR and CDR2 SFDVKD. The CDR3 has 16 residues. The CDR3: CATSDRASGRKGEQFF. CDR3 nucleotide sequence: TGTGCCACCAGTGATAGGGCTAGCGGGAGAAAGGGTGAGCAGTTCTTC.

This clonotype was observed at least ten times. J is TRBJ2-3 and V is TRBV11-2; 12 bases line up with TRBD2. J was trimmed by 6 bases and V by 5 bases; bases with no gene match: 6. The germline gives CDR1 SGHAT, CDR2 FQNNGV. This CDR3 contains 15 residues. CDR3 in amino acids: CASSQRLAGVDTQYF. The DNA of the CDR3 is TGTGCCAGCAGCCAACGACTAGCGGGAGTGGATACGCAGTATTTT.

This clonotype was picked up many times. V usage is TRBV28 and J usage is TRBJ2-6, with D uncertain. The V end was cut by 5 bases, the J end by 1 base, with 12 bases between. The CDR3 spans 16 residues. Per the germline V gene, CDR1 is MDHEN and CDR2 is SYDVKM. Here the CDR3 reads CASSPRVGSGANVLTF. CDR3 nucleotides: TGTGCCAGCAGTCCACGGGTAGGGTCTGGGGCCAACGTCCTGACTTTC.

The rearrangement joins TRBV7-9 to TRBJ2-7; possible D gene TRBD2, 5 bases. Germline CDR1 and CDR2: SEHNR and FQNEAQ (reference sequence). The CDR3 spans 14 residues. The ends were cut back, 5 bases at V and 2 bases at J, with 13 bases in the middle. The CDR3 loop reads CASSVRVGTYEQYF. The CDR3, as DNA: TGTGCCAGCAGCGTCCGGGTCGGGACCTACGAGCAGTACTTC.

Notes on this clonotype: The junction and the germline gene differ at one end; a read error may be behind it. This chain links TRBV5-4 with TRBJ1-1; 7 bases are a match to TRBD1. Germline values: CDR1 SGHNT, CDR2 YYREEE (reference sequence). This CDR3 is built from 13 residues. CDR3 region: CASSLGGGFHSGF. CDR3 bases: TGTGCCAGCAGCTTGGGAGGGGGCTTCCATTCGGGTTTT. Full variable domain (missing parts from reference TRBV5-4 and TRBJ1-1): ETGVTQSPTHLIKTRGQQVTLRCSSQSGHNTVSWYQQALGQGPQFIFQYYREEENGRGNFPPRFSGLQFPNYSSELNVNALELDDSALYLCASSLGGGFHSGFGQGTRLTVV.